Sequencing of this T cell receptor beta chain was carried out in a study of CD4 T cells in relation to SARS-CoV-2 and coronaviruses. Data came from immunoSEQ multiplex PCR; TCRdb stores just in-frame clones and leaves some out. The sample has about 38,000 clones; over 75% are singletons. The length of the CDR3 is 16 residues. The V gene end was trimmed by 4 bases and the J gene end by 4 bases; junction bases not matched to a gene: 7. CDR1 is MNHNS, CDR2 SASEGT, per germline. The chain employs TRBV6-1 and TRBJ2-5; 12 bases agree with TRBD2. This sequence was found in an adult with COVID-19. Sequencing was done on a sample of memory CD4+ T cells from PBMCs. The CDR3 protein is CASSASGGARGETQYF. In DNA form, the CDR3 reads TGTGCCAGCAGTGCTAGCGGGGGGGCGAGGGGAGAGACCCAGTACTTC.